The clone carrying this T cell receptor beta chain was picked up many times. The data belong to a study of low-dose radiotherapy and immunotherapy resistance in tumors. Whole-study context: Per fraction, Cohort 2 was given 1 Gy every two weeks, accumulating a total of 13 Gy over 26 weeks.

Per germline, CDR1 LGHNT and CDR2 FRNRAP. V lost 1 base, J lost 5 bases, and 11 bases lay in between. There are 15 residues in the CDR3. Both TCRalpha and TCRbeta chains were reverse transcribed with V-gene-specific primers. Both a constant-region primer and a V-primer adapter served to amplify TCRs across 20 to 25 PCR cycles. Through in vitro transcription, the mRNA that had been isolated was amplified. One entry per CDR3 protein, called by TCRdb with MiXCR from the reads. The sample records just over 90,000 distinct CDR3 sequences, 20% to 25% being singletons. The time point here: after trial treatment. Described treatment: LDRT plus nivolumab, ipilimumab, low-dose cyclophosphamide and aspirin (RACIN trial). Donors received nivolumab, ipilimumab, aspirin, low-dose cyclophosphamide and low-dose radiotherapy.

The sequence came from a female donor with ovarian cancer. This specimen consisted of PBMCs, obtained after low-dose radiotherapy plus immunotherapy. The V and J genes are TRBV12-5 and TRBJ2-2, with no clear D. CDR3 coding DNA: TGTGCTAGTGGTTTGGGAGGAAGTTTAACCGGGGAGCTGTTTTTT. It yields the protein CASGLGGSLTGELFF.